This T cell receptor beta chain came from a study of cytomegalovirus exposure and HLA in healthy donors. Points from the study as a whole: A later analysis associated around 17,000 TCR beta sequences with HLA alleles at a 0.05 false discovery rate. An analysis done earlier found most TCR beta V segments productive about 90% or about 30% of the time.

Although they were nominally healthy when sampled, donors likely had unrecorded immune exposures. This clone was recorded only once. Antigen specificity is unknown. In the PCR, 60 Vbeta and 13 Jbeta primers were used. Sequencing was performed with immunoSEQ multiplex PCR; in TCRdb, only in-frame clones are kept and a portion is missing. The sample lists some 77,000 clones; nearly 80% were seen once. CDR3 size: 15 residues. CDR1 SGHNT and CDR2 YYREEE come from the germline V gene (reference sequence). Trimming pared 2 bases from V and 1 base from J, leaving 12 bases between. Sequencing used PBMCs. The chain combines TRBV5-4 with TRBJ1-1; tentative D call: TRBD1 (6 bases). This receptor was identified in a woman between 50 and 59 years old in good health and CMV-seropositive. The CDR3 protein is CASSFMGASNTEAFF. The DNA for the CDR3 is TGTGCCAGCAGCTTTATGGGGGCCTCGAACACTGAAGCTTTCTTT. Complete variable domain (other parts from reference TRBV5-4 and TRBJ1-1): ETGVTQSPTHLIKTRGQQVTLRCSSQSGHNTVSWYQQALGQGPQFIFQYYREEENGRGNFPPRFSGLQFPNYSSELNVNALELDDSALYLCASSFMGASNTEAFFGQGTRLTVV.